This T cell receptor (beta chain) was documented in a study of beta chain features in type 1 diabetes. Whole-study context: Analysis included 100 million to 110 million sorted cells drawn from all samples.

Expressed TCRB transcripts were sequenced because the entire RNA isolate underwent reverse transcription. The method was immunoSEQ multiplex PCR; TCRdb's version includes in-frame clones alone and lacks a portion of them. The data hold around 250,000 clones, with around a quarter observed a single time. From germline, CDR1 is MNHEY and CDR2 SMNVEV (reference sequence). Deletions cut 7 bases from V and 8 bases from J, with 19 bases between. This CDR3 has 14 residues. The table lists this clone with many counts. The source of this sequence is a man aged 30 to 45 in good health. The J gene is TRBJ2-3, the V gene TRBV27; D possibly matches TRBD1 or TRBD2 (6 bases each). The source material was central memory CD4+ T cells from blood. CDR3 nucleotides: TGTGCCAGCACCCTGTCGGGGGCCCGGGGTACGCAGTATTTT. This encodes CASTLSGARGTQYF.